Below, 8 T cell receptor beta chains from the same sample are listed, as sequenced in a study of T cell responses to AZD1222 COVID-19 vaccine. Sequenced by immunoSEQ multiplex PCR; TCRdb stores in-frame clones only, minus some. This table holds approximately 20,000 clones, 82% found once. This material consisted of peripheral blood, taken on day 0 of AZD1222 vaccination. The receptors stem from an adult in good health.

This chain connects TRBV5-1 to TRBJ2-1; D not certain. Germline V CDR1 and CDR2: SGHRS, YFSETQ. Trimming removed 0 bases from V and 10 bases from J, with 11 bases in between. The CDR3 runs 13 residues. CDR3 in amino acids: CASSLGGPSEQFF. The CDR3 DNA follows: TGCGCCAGCAGCTTGGGTGGGCCCAGCGAGCAGTTCTTC.

V usage is TRBV30 and J usage is TRBJ1-5, with 8 positions matching TRBD1. Germline V gene sequence: CDR1 GTSNPN, CDR2 SVGIG (reference sequence). The CDR3 is 16 amino acids. V shed 2 bases, J shed 2 bases, and the junction held 8 bases outside the gene matches. CDR3 coding DNA: TGTGCCTGGAGTAGTGGACAGGGTTTTGGCAATCAGCCCCAGCATTTT. Protein product: CAWSSGQGFGNQPQHF.

The rearrangement links TRBV3-1 (or the pseudogene TRBV3-2) to TRBJ1-6; D uncertain. V shed 2 bases and J shed 8 bases, with 19 bases lying between them. The CDR3 extends over 17 amino acids. Looked up from germline, CDR1 is LGHDT and CDR2 is YNNKEL (reference sequence). As DNA, the CDR3 is TGTGCCAGCAGCCAAATCCCGTCGGTTCCCGGCCATTCACCCCTCCACTTT. It is translated as CASSQIPSVPGHSPLHF.

The chain is built from TRBV6-1 and TRBJ1-4, with D possibly TRBD1 on 6 matching bases. Germline CDR1 and CDR2: MNHNS and SASEGT. This CDR3 has 17 amino acids. Trimming shortened V by 2 bases and J by 11 bases, and 24 bases separated the two germline ends. The CDR3 sequence: CASSESSGEGLVGKLFF. For the CDR3, the DNA is TGTGCCAGCAGTGAATCTTCAGGGGAGGGACTGGTCGGGAAACTGTTTTTT.

This chain connects TRBV28 to TRBJ2-3; the match to TRBD2 covers 11 bases. V lost 7 bases, J lost 1 base, and 13 bases stayed unmatched. CDR1 is MDHEN and CDR2 is SYDVKM in the germline V gene. CDR3 size: 18 residues. CDR3 nucleotide sequence: TGTGCCAGCACCCGGACTAGCGGGTCCCTTCTCGGCACAGATACGCAGTATTTT. This sequence encodes CASTRTSGSLLGTDTQYF.

The chain is built from TRBV6-2 or TRBV6-3 and TRBJ2-3; D uncertain. V shed 3 bases and J shed 5 bases, with 6 bases lying between them. Per germline, CDR1 MNHEY and CDR2 SVGEGT. The CDR3 sequence is 12 residues long. The CDR3 DNA reads as TGTGCCAGCAGTTATTTCAGAGATACGCAGTATTTT. Its translation is CASSYFRDTQYF.

This sequence joins TRBV7-6 and TRBJ2-7; D is possibly TRBD2 (7 bases). The germline CDR1 and CDR2 sequences are SGHVS and FNYEAQ. CDR3 length: 18 residues. Deletions cut 5 bases from V and 2 bases from J, with 25 bases between. The CDR3: CASSPGFGGGLETYEQYF. The CDR3 DNA reads TGTGCCAGCAGCCCAGGATTTGGCGGGGGCCTCGAAACCTACGAGCAGTACTTC.

V gene TRBV19 combines with J gene TRBJ2-7; 7 nucleotides align to TRBD2. Germline lookup yields CDR1 LNHDA and CDR2 SQIVND (reference sequence). V was clipped by 7 bases and J by 3 bases; unmatched bases: 12. The CDR3 runs 15 residues. This CDR3 reads CASKIGASGLYEQYF. CDR3 in DNA: TGTGCCAGTAAGATCGGGGCTAGCGGACTCTACGAGCAGTACTTC.